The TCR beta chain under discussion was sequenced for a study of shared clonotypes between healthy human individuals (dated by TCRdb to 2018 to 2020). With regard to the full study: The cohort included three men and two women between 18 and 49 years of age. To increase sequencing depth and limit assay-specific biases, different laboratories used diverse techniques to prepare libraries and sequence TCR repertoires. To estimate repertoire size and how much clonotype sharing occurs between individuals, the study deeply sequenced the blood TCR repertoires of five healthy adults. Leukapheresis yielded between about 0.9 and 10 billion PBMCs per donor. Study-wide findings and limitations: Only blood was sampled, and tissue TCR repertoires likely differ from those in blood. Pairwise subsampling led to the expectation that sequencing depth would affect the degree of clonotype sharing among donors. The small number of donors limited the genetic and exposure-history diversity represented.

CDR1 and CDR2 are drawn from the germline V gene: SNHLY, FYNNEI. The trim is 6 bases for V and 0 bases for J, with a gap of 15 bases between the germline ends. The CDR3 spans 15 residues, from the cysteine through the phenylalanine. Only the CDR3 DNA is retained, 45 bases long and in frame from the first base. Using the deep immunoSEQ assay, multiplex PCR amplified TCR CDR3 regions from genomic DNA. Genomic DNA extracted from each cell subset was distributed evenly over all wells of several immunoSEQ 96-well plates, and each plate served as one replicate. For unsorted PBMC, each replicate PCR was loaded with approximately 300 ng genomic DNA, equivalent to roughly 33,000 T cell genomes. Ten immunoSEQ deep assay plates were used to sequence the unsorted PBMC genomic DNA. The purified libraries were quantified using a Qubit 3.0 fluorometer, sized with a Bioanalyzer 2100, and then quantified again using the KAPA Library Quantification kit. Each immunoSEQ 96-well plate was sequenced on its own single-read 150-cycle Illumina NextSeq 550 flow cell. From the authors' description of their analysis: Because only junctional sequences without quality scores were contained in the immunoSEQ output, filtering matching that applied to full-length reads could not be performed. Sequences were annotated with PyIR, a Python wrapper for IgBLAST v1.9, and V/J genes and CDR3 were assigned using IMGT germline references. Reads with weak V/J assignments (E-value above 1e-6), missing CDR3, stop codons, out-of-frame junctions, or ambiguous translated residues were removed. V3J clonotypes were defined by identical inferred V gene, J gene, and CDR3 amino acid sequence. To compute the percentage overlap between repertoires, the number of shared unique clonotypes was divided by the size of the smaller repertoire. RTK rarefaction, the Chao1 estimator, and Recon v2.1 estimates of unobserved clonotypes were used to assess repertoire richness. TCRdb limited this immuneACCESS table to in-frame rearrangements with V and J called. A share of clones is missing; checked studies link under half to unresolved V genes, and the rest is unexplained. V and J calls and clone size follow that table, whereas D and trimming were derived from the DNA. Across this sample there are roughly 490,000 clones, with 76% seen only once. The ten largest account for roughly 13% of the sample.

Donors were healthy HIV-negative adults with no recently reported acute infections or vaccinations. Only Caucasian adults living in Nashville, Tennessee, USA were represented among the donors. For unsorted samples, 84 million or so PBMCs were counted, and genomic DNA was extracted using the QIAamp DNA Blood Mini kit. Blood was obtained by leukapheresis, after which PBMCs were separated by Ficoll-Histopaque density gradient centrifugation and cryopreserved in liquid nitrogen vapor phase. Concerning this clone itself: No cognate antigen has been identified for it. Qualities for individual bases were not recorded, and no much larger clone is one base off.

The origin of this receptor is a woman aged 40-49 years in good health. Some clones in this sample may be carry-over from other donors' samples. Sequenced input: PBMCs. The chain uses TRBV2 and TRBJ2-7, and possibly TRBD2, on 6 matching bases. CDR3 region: CASRNSGLRSYEQYF. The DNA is TGTGCCAGCAGGAATAGCGGCCTACGCTCCTACGAGCAGTACTTC.